This T cell receptor (beta chain) was sequenced for a study of blood T cells in healthy people across ages. The junction had 3 bases not matched to a gene; V was cut back by 2 bases and J by 5 bases. Germline V gives CDR1 SGHRS, CDR2 YFSETQ. The CDR3 extends over 15 amino acids. Primed by a sample-barcoded 5' primer and a J-beta primer mix, a second PCR proceeded for about 6 to 11 cycles. TCRdb redid the calling of the 5' RACE reads with MiXCR, one entry per CDR3 protein. The table lists around 1.5 million distinct CDR3 sequences, around 39% of them singletons. Sequencing was done on a sample of blood. The V gene is TRBV5-1, the J gene TRBJ1-6, with 8 bases aligning to TRBD1. The receptor's source is a woman aged 18-30 years in good health. The CDR3: CASSFQGADNSPLHF. The CDR3 DNA sequence: TGCGCCAGCAGCTTCCAGGGGGCGGATAATTCACCCCTCCACTTT.